These 25 T cell receptor beta chains were sequenced from one sample in a study of blood T cell repertoires in COVID-19. Libraries were prepared by immunoSEQ multiplex PCR; TCRdb keeps only in-frame clonotypes and omits some of them. The sample has approximately 150,000 clones, approximately 82% seen once. The sequenced sample was peripheral blood. The receptors derive from a man between 60 and 75 years old with active or convalescent COVID-19.

This sequence joins TRBV6-2 or TRBV6-3 and TRBJ1-2; tentatively, D is TRBD1 (6 bases). The V gene's germline CDR1 is MNHEY and CDR2 SVGEGT. Trimming removed 6 bases at V and 8 bases at J, with 16 bases between. This CDR3 region has 13 residues. CDR3 nucleotide sequence: TGTGCCAGCAGCCCCCGGGACATACCCGGCTACACCTTC. Protein sequence: CASSPRDIPGYTF.

J is TRBJ1-4 and V is TRBV4-1; D is perhaps TRBD1 (6 bases). Germline loops: CDR1 MGHRA, CDR2 YSYEKL. V was clipped by 1 base and J by 4 bases, with 13 bases between them. The CDR3 extends over 16 amino acids. The chain's CDR3 is CASSQGGGRGNEKLFF. DNA of the CDR3: TGCGCCAGCAGCCAAGGGGGGGGCAGGGGTAATGAAAAACTGTTTTTT.

This chain links TRBV5-1 with TRBJ2-1, with TRBD2 matching 8 bases. Germline V gives CDR1 SGHRS, CDR2 YFSETQ. Trimming took 0 bases from V and 4 from J; bases not matched to a gene: 6. This CDR3 has 16 residues. CDR3 DNA: TGCGCCAGCAGCTTGGGTGTAGCGGGGACGTACAATGAGCAGTTCTTC. Protein: CASSLGVAGTYNEQFF.

The chain carries TRBV19 and TRBJ2-7; the match to TRBD1 covers 7 bases. Germline CDR1 reads LNHDA; CDR2 reads SQIVND (reference sequence). Trimming cost V 6 bases and J 4 bases; bases outside gene matches: 6. CDR3 length: 13 residues. The CDR3 protein is CASSPQGLYEQYF. The CDR3 nucleotides read TGTGCCAGTAGCCCACAGGGGTTGTACGAGCAGTACTTC.

The chain uses TRBV15 and TRBJ2-1; 8 bases fit TRBD2. From germline, CDR1 is LNHNV and CDR2 YYDKDF (reference sequence). The V segment lost 11 bases and the J segment 2 bases; nucleotides outside the gene matches: 8. The CDR3 has 14 amino acids. CDR3 nucleotides: TGTGCCTCGGAGAGCGGGAGTCCCTACAATGAGCAGTTCTTC. Translation: CASESGSPYNEQFF.

The chain is built from TRBV30 and TRBJ1-1; weak D call: TRBD1 (6 bases). The CDR3 totals 15 residues. The V gene lost 0 bases and the J gene lost 2 bases, with 13 bases spanning the gap. Germline V gives CDR1 GTSNPN, CDR2 SVGIG (reference sequence). Here the CDR3 DNA reads TGTGCCTGGAGTGTACGGGCAGGGGTCAACACTGAAGCTTTCTTT. It is translated as CAWSVRAGVNTEAFF.

The rearrangement links TRBV18 to TRBJ2-1; 7 bases are shared with TRBD2. The V gene's germline CDR1 is KGHSH and CDR2 LQKENI. The CDR3 loop spans 15 amino acids. The V gene end was trimmed by 5 bases and the J gene end by 4 bases; junction bases not matched to a gene: 8. The CDR3 DNA is TGTGCCAGCTCATCCCTAGCGGTACAGTACAATGAGCAGTTCTTC. As protein: CASSSLAVQYNEQFF.

CDR3 in amino acids: CATSEGRFNQPQHF. In DNA form, the CDR3 reads TGTGCCACCAGTGAGGGGCGATTCAATCAGCCCCAGCATTTT. The chain joins TRBV24-1 to TRBJ1-5; TRBD1 might be the D (5 bases). V was clipped by 4 bases and J by 3 bases, with 9 bases between them. The germline gives CDR1 KGHDR, CDR2 SFDVKD. The CDR3 runs to 14 residues.

This chain uses TRBV19 with TRBJ2-7; tentative D call: TRBD1 (6 bases). From germline, CDR1 is LNHDA and CDR2 SQIVND (reference sequence). The CDR3 contains 14 residues. V dropped 5 bases and J dropped 4 bases, with 15 bases sitting between them. The CDR3 loop reads CASSPRDTLYEQYF. The CDR3 coding sequence is TGTGCCAGTAGTCCCCGGGACACGCTATACGAGCAGTACTTC. The full variable domain, in which reference TRBV19 and TRBJ2-7 provide the parts outside the CDR3, is DGGITQSPKYLFRKEGQNVTLSCEQNLNHDAMYWYRQDPGQGLRLIYYSQIVNDFQKGDIAEGYSVSREKKESFPLTVTSAQKNPTAFYLCASSPRDTLYEQYFGPGTRLTVT.

This clone was seen just once. CDR3 sequence: CASSIKGAMIYGYTF. CDR3 nucleotide sequence: TGTGCCAGTAGTATTAAGGGGGCGATGATCTATGGCTACACCTTC. This chain joins TRBV19 and TRBJ1-2, with TRBD1 matching 7 bases. Germline values: CDR1 LNHDA, CDR2 SQIVND (reference sequence). This CDR3 region has 15 residues. The V and J ends lost 3 bases and 4 bases, in that order; junction bases with no gene match: 8.

This chain connects TRBV11-2 to TRBJ1-1; D gene ambiguous. The CDR3 totals 13 residues. Germline V lookup: CDR1 SGHAT, CDR2 FQNNGV. V dropped 5 bases and J dropped 0 bases, with 7 bases sitting between them. DNA of the CDR3: TGTGCCAGCAGCCCGTATGTGAACACTGAAGCTTTCTTT. As protein: CASSPYVNTEAFF.

The rearrangement uses TRBV4-3 and TRBJ2-4, with 9 bases matching TRBD2. The CDR3 has 18 residues. Germline CDR1 is LGHNA and CDR2 is YSLEER. V shed 2 bases, J shed 0 bases, and the junction held 8 bases outside the gene matches. CDR3 sequence: CASSQMTSGGLAKNIQYF. The CDR3 bases are TGCGCCAGCAGCCAAATGACTAGCGGTGGACTAGCCAAAAACATTCAGTACTTC.

V and J are TRBV6-2 or TRBV6-3 and TRBJ1-5; no clear D gene. This CDR3 spans 16 amino acids. Trimming pared 3 bases from V and 3 bases from J, leaving 15 bases between. CDR1 is MNHEY, CDR2 SVGEGT, per germline. CDR3 in amino acids: CASSYTRGQYNQPQHF. CDR3 nucleotides: TGTGCCAGCAGTTATACCCGAGGGCAGTACAATCAGCCCCAGCATTTT.

This clone was observed a single time. CDR3 in amino acids: CASKDSPTDTQYF. The CDR3, as DNA: TGTGCCAGCAAGGACAGTCCCACAGATACGCAGTATTTT. This chain connects TRBV27 to TRBJ2-3, with a weak D call TRBD1 (6 bases). CDR1 and CDR2 from the germline V gene are MNHEY and SMNVEV (reference sequence). The CDR3 is made up of 13 amino acids. Trimming cost V 7 bases and J 2 bases, with 10 bases left between them.

This clone was recorded only once. The genes are TRBV14 and TRBJ1-3, with D possibly being TRBD1 (6 bases). V was clipped by 1 base and J by 3 bases, with 13 bases between them. This CDR3 contains 16 residues. Germline-derived CDR1 and CDR2 are SGHDN and FVKESK. Here the CDR3 reads CASSQGVWGLGNTIYF. The CDR3 DNA sequence: TGTGCCAGCAGCCAAGGTGTTTGGGGGCTTGGAAACACCATATATTTT. Variable domain in full (rest from reference TRBV14 and TRBJ1-3): EAGVTQFPSHSVIEKGQTVTLRCDPISGHDNLYWYRRVMGKEIKFLLHFVKESKQDESGMPNNRFLAERTGGTYSTLKVQPAELEDSGVYFCASSQGVWGLGNTIYFGEGSWLTVV.

The rearrangement links TRBV19 to TRBJ1-6; tentative D call: TRBD1 (6 bases). CDR1 is LNHDA, CDR2 SQIVND, per germline (reference sequence). CDR3 length equals 16 residues. Deletions cut 1 base from V and 10 bases from J, with 17 bases between. DNA for the CDR3: TGTGCCAGTAGTATAGGAGCGGCAGGGGTAAAGTCACCCCTCCACTTT. It is translated as CASSIGAAGVKSPLHF.

V is TRBV3-1 (or the pseudogene TRBV3-2) and J is TRBJ2-5; D is possibly TRBD1 (5 bases). V lost 5 bases to trimming and J lost 2 bases, with 12 bases between them. This CDR3 is built from 14 residues. Germline CDR1 LGHDT, CDR2 YNNKEL (reference sequence). The CDR3 coding sequence is TGTGCCAGCAGCACCCGACAGTCGCAAGAGACCCAGTACTTC. As protein: CASSTRQSQETQYF.

This clone has a single count. This chain joins TRBV5-4 and TRBJ2-7; 10 nucleotides align to TRBD2. This CDR3 region has 13 residues. V shed 3 bases, J shed 7 bases, and the junction held 4 bases outside the gene matches. The germline gives CDR1 SGHNT, CDR2 YYREEE (reference sequence). The CDR3 reads CASSYQLAGEQYV. The CDR3 nucleotides are TGTGCCAGCAGCTACCAACTAGCGGGAGAGCAGTACGTC.

The chain combines TRBV7-8 with TRBJ1-5; TRBD1 agrees at 7 bases. From germline, CDR1 is SGHVS and CDR2 FQNEAQ. V lost 5 bases, J lost 0 bases, and 7 bases stayed unmatched. CDR3 length equals 16 residues. CDR3 residues: CASSQGQTYSNQPQHF. CDR3 bases: TGTGCCAGCAGCCAGGGACAGACCTATAGCAATCAGCCCCAGCATTTT.

V gene TRBV11-3 combines with J gene TRBJ2-5; D perhaps matches TRBD2 (6 bases). Germline V gene sequence: CDR1 SGHNT, CDR2 YENEEA. This CDR3 has 16 amino acids. V dropped 0 bases and J dropped 5 bases, with 16 bases sitting between them. The chain's CDR3 is CASSLEGGGATETQYF. CDR3 bases: TGTGCCAGCAGCTTAGAGGGTGGAGGGGCGACGGAGACCCAGTACTTC.

The chain uses TRBV18 and TRBJ1-1; 7 positions match TRBD1. The germline CDR1 and CDR2 sequences are KGHSH and LQKENI. There are 15 residues in the CDR3. V gave up 3 bases and J gave up 3 bases; unmatched junction bases: 7. The CDR3 nucleotides read TGTGCCAGCTCACCGGCGGGACAGAAATACACTGAAGCTTTCTTT. Protein: CASSPAGQKYTEAFF.

This clone was observed once. The chain joins TRBV7-8 to TRBJ1-1; D remains ambiguous. CDR3 length: 14 amino acids. Per germline, CDR1 SGHVS and CDR2 FQNEAQ. V lost 2 bases, J lost 0 bases, and 7 bases lay in between. The CDR3 spells CASSLQILNTEAFF. The DNA of the CDR3 is TGTGCCAGCAGCTTACAGATCTTGAACACTGAAGCTTTCTTT.

The chain links TRBV9 to TRBJ1-5; D not resolved. The length of the CDR3 is 14 residues. Germline CDR1 is SGDLS and CDR2 is YYNGEE. V was cut by 2 bases and J by 7 bases, with 13 bases left in between. The CDR3 reads CASSVDGLRQPQHF. CDR3 in DNA: TGTGCCAGCAGCGTCGACGGTCTCAGGCAGCCCCAGCATTTT.

The chain uses TRBV7-2 and TRBJ2-5; 7 bases fit TRBD2. The CDR3 totals 15 residues. J was trimmed by 3 bases and V by 0 bases; bases with no gene match: 4. CDR1 and CDR2 (germline): SGHTA, FQGNSA. The CDR3 sequence: CASSLAGGREETQYF. CDR3 nucleotides: TGTGCCAGCAGCTTAGCGGGAGGGAGAGAAGAGACCCAGTACTTC.

This clone was counted once. The rearrangement joins TRBV28 to TRBJ1-1; tentative D call: TRBD1 (6 bases). The germline CDR1 and CDR2 sequences are MDHEN and SYDVKM. The CDR3 covers 14 residues. Trimming removed 5 bases at V and 2 bases at J, with 12 bases between. CDR3 DNA: TGTGCCAGCAGTCTCACAGGGAGCAACACTGAAGCTTTCTTT. Protein: CASSLTGSNTEAFF.